Reported below is one TCR beta chain. The data originate from a study of blood T cell repertoires in COVID-19. Looking at the study overall: Specimens from acute and convalescent COVID-19 originated in the United States, Italy and Spain. The analysed material was cDNA or gDNA that came from T cells, B-cell-depleted T cells, or PBMCs.

As handled by the study authors: The authors estimated nucleated cell counts from reference gene primer amplification. Only in-frame clones appear in the TCRdb table, and some are missing; sequencing was by immunoSEQ multiplex PCR. Clone size and V and J calls were adopted from that table, with D and trimming inferred from the DNA. The table records around 47,000 clones, around 86% of them present only once. The germline gives CDR1 LNHDA, CDR2 SQIVND (reference sequence). J gave up 3 bases and V 3 bases, and 4 bases lay outside the gene matches. The CDR3 totals 15 residues. The TCR sequence derives from a man aged 65-85 years with active COVID-19. Input material: peripheral blood. The rearrangement links TRBV19 to TRBJ1-1; 10 bases agree with TRBD1. The CDR3 sequence: CASSIGQGVYTEAFF. DNA of the CDR3: TGTGCCAGTAGTATCGGACAGGGGGTATACACTGAAGCTTTCTTT.